This TCR beta chain was identified during a study of blood T cell repertoires in COVID-19. Study details: There were acute and convalescent COVID-19 samples, and they came from the United States, Italy and Spain. PBMCs, B-cell-depleted T cells, or T cells were the source of the cDNA or gDNA that made up the material.

Authors' analysis steps: Reference gene primer amplification in the assay estimated nucleated cell counts. The table came from immunoSEQ multiplex PCR; TCRdb's copy has only in-frame clones and leaves some out. The DNA was the basis for D and trimming; V, J and clone size are from that table. The sample has some 200,000 clones; more than 65% are singletons. CDR3 size: 14 residues. Germline V gives CDR1 SNHLY, CDR2 FYNNEI. The germline V and J ends were trimmed by 4 bases and 5 bases, with 14 bases remaining between them. The sequenced sample was peripheral blood. The J gene is TRBJ2-5, the V gene TRBV2, with a weak D call TRBD1 (6 bases). This TCR was sampled from a woman aged 55-69 years with acute or convalescent COVID-19. The CDR3 DNA is TGTGCCAGCAGTGTCAGGGGTTTCGGGGAGACCCAGTACTTC. Translating it yields CASSVRGFGETQYF.